This T cell receptor beta chain derives from a study of tumor-infiltrating lymphocytes in primary liver carcinoma. The overall study: There were tumors of stage T1-T3 N0M0, each 4.2 to 10 cm across. Productive TCRbeta reads per sample were roughly 3.5 to 8 million, not differing by tissue.

A note on this clonotype: A single base separates this from a much larger clone, so it may be a read error.

Investigators took RNA and DNA out together from roughly 21-30 mg of unsorted bulk tissue. From roughly 0.5 ug total RNA, TCR beta cDNA was generated with a primer in the constant region. Libraries for TCR beta were built through three nested multiplex PCR rounds, which together made up a slightly modified ARM-PCR procedure. Each CDR3 protein gets one entry after TCRdb re-called the multiplex PCR reads with MiXCR. Here the sample spans 85,000 to 100,000 distinct CDR3 sequences, roughly 70% being singletons. This receptor was identified in a man aged 35-49 years with primary liver carcinoma and hepatitis B virus infection. The sample comprised tumor-adjacent normal liver tissue.

The CDR3 DNA is TGTGCCAGCAGCCGACTGGGAGACTATGGCTACACCTTC. Its protein product is CASSRLGDYGYTF. The genes are TRBV6-1 and TRBJ1-2, with unresolved D. The V gene's germline CDR1 is MNHNS and CDR2 SASEGT. The CDR3 runs 13 residues. Deletions cut 6 bases from V and 3 bases from J, with 11 bases between.